A selection of T cell receptor beta chains follows, all from one sample in a study of beta chain features in type 1 diabetes. Profiling relied on immunoSEQ multiplex PCR, and the TCRdb table lists in-frame clones only, not all of them. The sample records 200,000 to 300,000 clones, 14% being singletons. The sample was naive CD4+ T cells from blood. The receptor source for this set is a woman in her thirties or forties in good health. Both conserved end residues are part of each CDR3. Each record gives: CDR3 protein, CDR3 DNA, V gene, CDR3 length, D gene, clone size, J gene. A D gene is named only where the DNA matches it firmly. Clone size is shown for a subset of rows, as once, few, many or a class of expanded clone.

CASRPGDTMSAGIQYF | TGTGCCAGCAGGCCAGGGGACACCATGAGTGCAGGCATTCAGTACTTC | TRBV7-9 | 16 | - | many | TRBJ2-4
CASSYLGRVNEKLFF | TGTGCCAGCAGCTACCTGGGCAGGGTTAATGAAAAACTGTTTTTT | TRBV7-2 | 15 | - | few | TRBJ1-4
CASSLVFIGQGGYEQYF | TGTGCCAGCAGCTTAGTCTTTATCGGACAGGGGGGCTACGAGCAGTACTTC | TRBV7-8 | 17 | TRBD1 | once | TRBJ2-7
CASSDPGDTEAFF | TGTGCCAGCAGTGACCCCGGGGACACTGAAGCTTTCTTT | TRBV2 | 13 | - | - | TRBJ1-1
CASSPDRVGNIQYF | TGTGCCAGCAGCCCGGACAGGGTGGGAAACATTCAGTACTTC | TRBV11-2 | 14 | TRBD1 | few | TRBJ2-4
CASSARASSYNEQFF | TGTGCCAGCAGTGCGAGGGCGAGCTCCTACAATGAGCAGTTCTTC | TRBV25-1 | 15 | - | - | TRBJ2-1
CAISDRGTTGELFF | TGTGCCATCAGCGACAGGGGTACCACCGGGGAGCTGTTTTTT | TRBV10-3 | 14 | TRBD1 | few | TRBJ2-2
CASSPIAGGGTGELFF | TGTGCCAGCTCACCAATCGCAGGGGGCGGAACCGGGGAGCTGTTTTTT | TRBV18 | 16 | TRBD1 | few | TRBJ2-2
CASSFTTGIRNYEQYF | TGCGCCAGCAGCTTTACGACAGGGATAAGGAACTACGAGCAGTACTTC | TRBV5-1 | 16 | TRBD1 | - | TRBJ2-7
CASRTANTEAFF | TGTGCCAGCCGGACAGCGAACACTGAAGCTTTCTTT | TRBV6-5 | 12 | - | - | TRBJ1-1
CASSRGVHYEQYF | TGTGCCAGCAGCAGGGGGGTCCACTACGAGCAGTACTTC | TRBV6-1 | 13 | - | few | TRBJ2-7
CASSRDIAEAAQYF | TGTGCCAGCAGCCGAGACATAGCGGAAGCCGCCCAGTACTTC | TRBV7-2 | 14 | - | few | TRBJ2-5
CASSLKHEQFF | TGCGCCAGCAGCTTGAAGCATGAGCAGTTCTTC | TRBV5-1 | 11 | - | few | TRBJ2-1
CASSPSFGGLSYEQYF | TGTGCCAGTAGCCCCTCTTTCGGGGGGCTCTCCTACGAGCAGTACTTC | TRBV19 | 16 | - | once | TRBJ2-7
CASSLSRGVTDTQYF | TGTGCCAGCAGCTTATCGCGGGGGGTCACAGATACGCAGTATTTT | TRBV7-9 | 15 | TRBD2 | - | TRBJ2-3
CASSTRGDRVNTEAFF | TGTGCCAGCAGCACCAGGGGAGACAGAGTGAACACTGAAGCTTTCTTT | TRBV7-8 | 16 | - | - | TRBJ1-1
CASSEMVGGYGYTF | TGTGCCAGCAGTGAGATGGTGGGAGGCTATGGCTACACCTTC | TRBV2 | 14 | - | - | TRBJ1-2
CASSEDRGPGTEAFF | TGCGCCAGCAGTGAGGATAGGGGGCCGGGCACTGAAGCTTTCTTT | TRBV10-1 | 15 | TRBD1 | - | TRBJ1-1
CASSSTVAPEGEQYF | TGTGCCAGTAGTTCCACCGTAGCCCCCGAAGGAGAGCAGTACTTC | TRBV19 | 15 | - | - | TRBJ2-7
CASSLVEGAQGYTF | TGTGCCAGCAGCTTAGTAGAAGGGGCGCAAGGCTACACCTTC | TRBV7-2 | 14 | - | - | TRBJ1-2
CASSVSTSGNTGELFF | TGTGCCAGCAGCGTAAGCACTAGCGGGAACACCGGGGAGCTGTTTTTT | TRBV9 | 16 | TRBD2 | few | TRBJ2-2
CASTSPRGPMDEQFF | TGTGCCAGCACCTCACCTAGGGGCCCCATGGATGAGCAGTTCTTC | TRBV6-5 | 15 | - | few | TRBJ2-1
CASSSSAGMREKLFF | TGTGCCAGCAGCTCCAGCGCAGGGATGCGTGAAAAACTGTTTTTT | TRBV7-2 | 15 | - | - | TRBJ1-4
CASEAGATDTQYF | TGTGCCAGCGAAGCGGGTGCCACAGATACGCAGTATTTT | TRBV2 | 13 | - | - | TRBJ2-3
CASSLPRDNNYGYTF | TGTGCCAGCAGCTTACCGAGGGACAATAACTATGGCTACACCTTC | TRBV11-2 | 15 | - | - | TRBJ1-2
CAISSGTSGTQETQYF | TGTGCCATCAGTTCCGGGACTAGCGGAACCCAAGAGACCCAGTACTTC | TRBV10-3 | 16 | TRBD2 | - | TRBJ2-5